This T cell receptor beta chain stems from a study of a mutant IDH1 vaccine in newly diagnosed glioma. Study overall: Vaccination followed radiotherapy alone by 4-6 weeks, or accompanied temozolomide cycles. Antecedent treatment encompassed radiotherapy, temozolomide, or their combination; the majority received both.

Produced via immunoSEQ multiplex PCR; TCRdb's table is partial and in-frame only. This sample has some 60,000 clones, with about four fifths found just once. Per germline, CDR1 LNHDA and CDR2 SQIVND (reference sequence). Trimming left V 0 bases short and J 7 bases short, with 19 bases between. The CDR3 sequence is 17 residues long. Comments on this clone: Its specificity is not known.

Described time point: week 11, during vaccination. Each dose of the vaccine consisted of 300 ug of mutant IDH1 20-mer peptide, with topical imiquimod. The TCR was taken from a man younger than 40 with glioma. Sample: PBMCs, taken from a glioma patient whose treatment included an IDH1 peptide vaccine. The chain couples TRBV19 to TRBJ2-1; weak D call: TRBD1 (5 bases). This CDR3 reads CASSIDPAVRRGNEQFF. CDR3 nucleotides: TGTGCCAGTAGTATAGATCCTGCCGTTCGAAGGGGAAATGAGCAGTTCTTC. The full variable domain, with the rest looked up from reference TRBV19 and TRBJ2-1, is DGGITQSPKYLFRKEGQNVTLSCEQNLNHDAMYWYRQDPGQGLRLIYYSQIVNDFQKGDIAEGYSVSREKKESFPLTVTSAQKNPTAFYLCASSIDPAVRRGNEQFFGPGTRLTVL.